A single sample is the source of the 10 T cell receptor beta chains below, sequenced in a study of shared clonotypes between healthy human individuals. Assay used: immunoSEQ multiplex PCR; TCRdb lists only in-frame clones, some missing. Of 2 million to 2.5 million clones listed, around 92% are singletons. Sequencing was performed on naive CD4+ T cells from PBMCs. Subset indicated: CD45RA+ positively selected. The receptor source for this set is a man younger than 35 in good health. Some clones in this sample may be carry-over from other donors' samples.

A note on this clone: This same CDR3 is encoded by further DNA sequences in the sample. The chain recombines TRBV7-3 with TRBJ2-1; 12 bases map to TRBD2. Trimming at V came to 5 bases and at J to 4 bases, leaving 3 bases not matched to a gene. The length of the CDR3 is 15 residues. The germline gives CDR1 SGHTA, CDR2 FQGTGA. The CDR3, as DNA: TGTGCCAGCAGCACGACTAGCGGGGGTTACAATGAGCAGTTCTTC. As protein: CASSTTSGGYNEQFF.

The chain joins TRBV25-1 to TRBJ1-1; 8 bases are shared with TRBD1. The CDR3 has 12 residues. The V gene's germline CDR1 is MGHDK and CDR2 SYGVNS. V gave up 4 bases and J gave up 10 bases; unmatched junction bases: 5. CDR3 sequence reads: CASSGSDRGAFF. The CDR3 nucleotides read TGTGCCAGCAGTGGATCCGACAGGGGAGCTTTCTTT.

The CDR3 here is CASSFADGGVATQYF. CDR3 DNA: TGTGCCAGCAGTTTTGCAGACGGAGGAGTCGCGACCCAGTACTTC. This rearrangement joins TRBV28 to TRBJ2-5; a weak D match, TRBD2 (5 bases). V was pared by 3 bases and J by 7 bases, with 18 bases between. The CDR3 runs 15 residues. Germline lookup yields CDR1 MDHEN and CDR2 SYDVKM.

This clone was observed once. The DNA of the CDR3 is TGTGCCTCTCGGGCCGGGACACACTCCTACGAGCAGTACTTC. It is translated as CASRAGTHSYEQYF. The chain has TRBV28 and TRBJ2-7, with D perhaps TRBD1 (6 bases). CDR3 length: 14 residues. V was cut by 11 bases and J by 0 bases, with 17 bases left in between. The germline V gene has CDR1 MDHEN and CDR2 SYDVKM.

This rearrangement joins TRBV28 to TRBJ2-5; D remains ambiguous. V was clipped by 6 bases and J by 4 bases, with 12 bases between them. Germline CDR1 MDHEN, CDR2 SYDVKM. The CDR3 length is 13 residues. As DNA, the CDR3 is TGTGCCAGCAGACCGACCAATCTAGAGACCCAGTACTTC. Translating it yields CASRPTNLETQYF.

This clone turned up a few times. The V gene is TRBV28, the J gene TRBJ1-1, with TRBD1 matching 7 bases. The CDR3 is 14 residues long. Germline V gene data show CDR1 as MDHEN and CDR2 as SYDVKM. J lost 4 bases, V lost 4 bases, and 6 bases had no gene match. The CDR3 DNA is TGTGCCAGCAGTTCGCCGGGACAGATCACTGAAGCTTTCTTT. Translated: CASSSPGQITEAFF.

The CDR3 reads CASSLSAGVTSNQPQHF. CDR3 coding DNA: TGTGCCAGCAGCTTGAGTGCCGGAGTAACCAGCAATCAGCCCCAGCATTTT. The chain employs TRBV7-9 and TRBJ1-5; no definite D call. Germline loops: CDR1 SEHNR, CDR2 FQNEAQ (reference sequence). V was cut by 3 bases and J by 1 base, with 16 bases left in between. The CDR3 loop spans 17 amino acids.

This clone was observed a single time. The chain joins TRBV5-1 to TRBJ2-5; 14 bases are shared with TRBD2. Germline V gene sequence: CDR1 SGHRS, CDR2 YFSETQ. This CDR3 has 18 residues. Trimming cost V 4 bases and J 0 bases; bases outside gene matches: 8. For the CDR3, the DNA is TGCGCCAGCAGCCTCGGACTAGCGGGAGGTCCACACCAAGAGACCCAGTACTTC. Translating gives CASSLGLAGGPHQETQYF. The variable domain in full, with the rest retrieved from reference TRBV5-1 and TRBJ2-5, is KAGVTQTPRYLIKTRGQQVTLSCSPISGHRSVSWYQQTPGQGLQFLFEYFSETQRNKGNFPGRFSGRQFSNSRSEMNVSTLELGDSALYLCASSLGLAGGPHQETQYFGPGTRLLVL.

The chain uses TRBV28 and TRBJ1-3; TRBD1 agrees at 9 bases. This CDR3 is built from 14 residues. The V gene's germline CDR1 is MDHEN and CDR2 SYDVKM. The V and J ends lost 6 bases and 2 bases, in that order; junction bases with no gene match: 2. The CDR3 spells CASRRTGAGNTIYF. The CDR3 DNA is TGTGCCAGCAGGCGGACAGGGGCTGGAAACACCATATATTTT.

The CDR3 loop reads CASSLNPAGLEQYF. CDR3 DNA sequence: TGCGCCAGCAGCTTGAATCCAGCGGGCCTCGAGCAGTACTTC. The chain has TRBV5-1 and TRBJ2-7; the D gene is possibly TRBD2 (6 bases). Germline CDR1 reads SGHRS; CDR2 reads YFSETQ. Trimming removed 1 base at V and 6 bases at J, with 14 bases between. The CDR3 is 14 residues long.